This TCR beta chain comes out of a study of beta chain features in type 1 diabetes. The entirety of the isolated RNA underwent reverse transcription, so expressed TCRB transcripts were sequenced. TCRdb's table, derived via immunoSEQ multiplex PCR, lists solely in-frame clones and lacks some. The sample records under 450,000 clones, about 15% being singletons. The CDR3 extends over 15 amino acids. The germline gives CDR1 SGDLS, CDR2 YYNGEE. With 3 bases clipped from V and 6 bases from J, the junction kept 6 bases outside the gene matches. Points from the study as a whole: Highly expressing activated T cells could be over-counted with a cDNA template.

CD45RO/CCR7/CD25/CD127/CD95/CD27 staining was used to isolate CD4+ naive, central memory, regulatory and stem cell-like memory cells by sorting. Turning to this clone: Its antigen is unknown.

Sequencing was performed on naive CD4+ T cells from blood. The rearrangement uses TRBV9 and TRBJ2-1; 10 bases line up with TRBD2. The receptor was isolated from a man aged 25 to 40 in good health. CDR3 in DNA: TGTGCCAGCAGCGCCTCGGGACTAGCGTTCAATGAGCAGTTCTTC. Translated, it gives CASSASGLAFNEQFF.